Presented here are 21 T cell receptor beta chains from one specimen sequenced in a study of blood T cell repertoires in COVID-19. Sequencing was performed with immunoSEQ multiplex PCR; in TCRdb, only in-frame clones are kept and a portion is missing. The sample contains 200,000 to 250,000 clones, about four fifths of which appear only once. The sequencing sample was made of peripheral blood. The receptors here all came from a woman aged 65 to 85 with acute or convalescent COVID-19.

The chain combines TRBV30 with TRBJ1-2; no clear D. Germline lookup yields CDR1 GTSNPN and CDR2 SVGIG (reference sequence). V gave up 2 bases and J gave up 1 base, with 17 bases separating them. This CDR3 is built from 16 residues. DNA for the CDR3: TGTGCCTGGAGTTACACTGGGAGTGAGCTTAACTATGGCTACACCTTC. This gives the protein CAWSYTGSELNYGYTF.

This rearrangement joins TRBV4-2 to TRBJ2-5, with D possibly TRBD1 on 6 matching bases. Trimming left V 5 bases short and J 2 bases short, with 12 bases between. Germline V CDR1 and CDR2: LGHNA, YNFKEQ. There are 14 residues in the CDR3. CDR3 sequence: CASSVQTGQETQYF. The CDR3 bases are TGTGCCAGCAGCGTACAGACAGGTCAAGAGACCCAGTACTTC.

The rearrangement uses TRBV6-2 or TRBV6-3 and TRBJ2-1, with 8 bases identical to TRBD1. This CDR3 has 14 residues. V shed 2 bases, J shed 8 bases, and the junction held 5 bases outside the gene matches. Germline CDR1 reads MNHEY; CDR2 reads SVGEGT. Here the CDR3 reads CASSYQGALDEQFF. CDR3 DNA: TGTGCCAGCAGTTACCAGGGGGCGCTGGATGAGCAGTTCTTC.

CDR3 nucleotide sequence: TGTGCCATCGGACAGGGAAACACCATATATTTT. Residues: CAIGQGNTIYF. This rearrangement joins TRBV10-3 to TRBJ1-3, with D maybe TRBD1 (6 bases). Germline CDR1 ENHRY, CDR2 SYGVKD. V was shortened by 8 bases and J by 4 bases, with 6 bases between the two germline ends. The CDR3 has 11 residues.

The chain couples TRBV19 to TRBJ2-2; TRBD1 matches at 9 bases. CDR1 is LNHDA and CDR2 is SQIVND in the germline V gene (reference sequence). This CDR3 is built from 17 residues. Trimming removed 2 bases from V and 5 bases from J; junction bases left unmatched: 9. The CDR3 sequence is CASSIRWDRALTGELFF. The CDR3 nucleotides are TGTGCCAGTAGTATACGATGGGACAGGGCCTTGACCGGGGAGCTGTTTTTT.

The V and J genes are TRBV4-2 and TRBJ2-2, with 8 nucleotides matching TRBD1. Germline values: CDR1 LGHNA, CDR2 YNFKEQ. The CDR3 sequence is 13 residues long. The junction had 1 base not matched to a gene; V was cut back by 4 bases and J by 6 bases. CDR3 protein: CASSPQGAGELFF. In nucleotides, the CDR3 is TGTGCCAGCAGCCCACAGGGGGCCGGGGAGCTGTTTTTT.

The rearrangement joins TRBV7-2 to TRBJ2-1; TRBD2 matches at 11 bases. From germline, CDR1 is SGHTA and CDR2 FQGNSA. The CDR3 contains 16 residues. V lost 5 bases and J lost 7; bases outside the gene matches: 10. CDR3 nucleotides: TGTGCCAGCAGCCTTATAGCGGGGGGGCCTCTTAATGAGCAGTTCTTC. This gives the protein CASSLIAGGPLNEQFF.

V and J are TRBV7-2 and TRBJ1-3, with D possibly being TRBD1 (5 bases). Per germline, CDR1 SGHTA and CDR2 FQGNSA. The germline V and J ends were trimmed by 2 bases and 3 bases, with 14 bases remaining between them. The CDR3 totals 16 residues. The CDR3 DNA is TGTGCCAGCAGCTTATCTCTAATGGACAATGGAAACACCATATATTTT. Residues: CASSLSLMDNGNTIYF.

V is TRBV20-1 and J is TRBJ1-1, with D hard to call. CDR1 DFQATT and CDR2 SNEGSKA come from the germline V gene (reference sequence). The CDR3 runs 11 residues. V was clipped by 1 base and J by 10 bases, with 10 bases between them. CDR3 DNA sequence: TGCAGTGCTAGAGGGAGTCTGAGAGCTTTCTTT. Protein sequence: CSARGSLRAFF.

This rearrangement joins TRBV5-1 to TRBJ2-7, with a weak D call TRBD2 (5 bases). CDR1 is SGHRS and CDR2 is YFSETQ in the germline V gene. This CDR3 spans 15 amino acids. Trimming took 6 bases from V and 0 from J, leaving 16 bases between them. The CDR3 sequence is CASKTTDSLSYEQYF. Here the CDR3 DNA reads TGCGCCAGCAAAACCACGGACTCCCTCTCCTACGAGCAGTACTTC.

J is TRBJ1-5 and V is TRBV6-5; 8 bases are a match to TRBD1. There are 14 residues in the CDR3. The germline V gene encodes CDR1 MNHEY and CDR2 SVGAGI. Germline trimming cut 5 bases from V and 5 bases from J; bases unmatched to any gene: 5. The CDR3 here is CASSTGGQDQPQHF. The CDR3, as DNA: TGTGCCAGCAGTACCGGGGGACAGGATCAGCCCCAGCATTTT.

V gene TRBV15 combines with J gene TRBJ2-7, with D unresolved. Trimming removed 0 bases from V and 0 bases from J, with 6 bases in between. Germline loops: CDR1 LNHNV, CDR2 YYDKDF (reference sequence). The CDR3 sequence is 14 residues long. This CDR3 is CATSREVSSYEQYF. CDR3 in DNA: TGTGCCACCAGCAGAGAGGTTAGCTCCTACGAGCAGTACTTC.

This sequence joins TRBV7-2 and TRBJ1-2; D perhaps matches TRBD1 (6 bases). This CDR3 has 12 residues. The V end lost 3 bases, the J end lost 6 bases, and 8 bases lay between the germline ends. Per germline, CDR1 SGHTA and CDR2 FQGNSA. The CDR3 bases are TGTGCCAGCAGCTTCAACAGGGATGGCTACACCTTC. It yields the protein CASSFNRDGYTF.

V and J are TRBV5-4 and TRBJ2-1; D is uncertain. From germline, CDR1 is SGHNT and CDR2 YYREEE (reference sequence). CDR3 length equals 12 residues. Trimming removed 0 bases at V and 5 bases at J, with 3 bases between. The CDR3 region has the DNA TGTGCCAGCAGCTTGGTTAACAATGAGCAGTTCTTC. It encodes CASSLVNNEQFF.

V gene TRBV7-9 combines with J gene TRBJ2-7; 8 bases align to TRBD1. The CDR3 sequence is 14 residues long. Germline-derived CDR1 and CDR2 are SEHNR and FQNEAQ (reference sequence). The trim removed 1 base at V and 2 bases at J, leaving 1 base unmatched. The CDR3 spells CASSLGTGPYEQYF. The CDR3 DNA reads TGTGCCAGCAGCTTAGGGACAGGGCCCTACGAGCAGTACTTC.

The chain has TRBV19 and TRBJ2-3; 9 bases line up with TRBD2. Trimming at V came to 5 bases and at J to 3 bases, leaving 9 bases not matched to a gene. The CDR3 runs 16 residues. Germline V gives CDR1 LNHDA, CDR2 SQIVND (reference sequence). The CDR3 sequence is CASSPGGGGGTDTQYF. The CDR3 DNA sequence: TGTGCCAGTAGTCCCGGCGGCGGGGGGGGAACAGATACGCAGTATTTT.

This rearrangement joins TRBV10-3 to TRBJ2-2, with 7 positions matching TRBD2. This CDR3 has 15 amino acids. V shed 6 bases and J 3 bases; nucleotides not matched to a gene: 7. CDR1 ENHRY and CDR2 SYGVKD come from the germline V gene. The CDR3 nucleotides are TGTGCCATCAGAGCGCAGGGAGGGGACACCGGGGAGCTGTTTTTT. Translation: CAIRAQGGDTGELFF.

This CDR3 reads CASSSSGLLYEQYF. CDR3 sequence (DNA): TGTGCCAGCAGCTCCTCGGGACTCCTCTACGAGCAGTACTTC. The chain joins TRBV5-4 to TRBJ2-7; TRBD2 is a possible D gene (6 bases). V shed 3 bases and J shed 3 bases, with 13 bases lying between them. The CDR3 sequence is 14 residues long. CDR1 and CDR2 from the germline V gene are SGHNT and YYREEE (reference sequence).

The J gene is TRBJ2-1, the V gene TRBV18; 9 bases agree with TRBD2. CDR1 and CDR2 from the germline V gene are KGHSH and LQKENI. The CDR3 extends over 15 amino acids. V was clipped by 0 bases and J by 3 bases; unmatched bases: 0. CDR3 loop: CASSPPSGGYNEQFF. CDR3 DNA sequence: TGTGCCAGCTCACCACCTAGCGGGGGCTACAATGAGCAGTTCTTC.

The rearrangement links TRBV2 to TRBJ2-1, with 7 bases lining up with TRBD1. The CDR3 is made up of 15 amino acids. Germline V CDR1 and CDR2: SNHLY, FYNNEI. V shed 4 bases, J shed 12 bases, and the junction held 15 bases outside the gene matches. The CDR3 spells CASSGGGTATGGQFF. The CDR3 DNA reads TGTGCCAGCAGTGGAGGTGGGACAGCCACGGGTGGGCAGTTCTTC. The full variable domain, in which reference TRBV2 and TRBJ2-1 provide the parts outside the CDR3, is EPEVTQTPSHQVTQMGQEVILRCVPISNHLYFYWYRQILGQKVEFLVSFYNNEISEKSEIFDDQFSVERPDGSNFTLKIRSTKLEDSAMYFCASSGGGTATGGQFFGPGTRLTVL.

The chain couples TRBV24-1 to TRBJ1-1, with TRBD1 as a possible D gene (6 bases). This CDR3 has 13 amino acids. V was cut by 9 bases and J by 4 bases, with 14 bases left in between. Germline V gene data show CDR1 as KGHDR and CDR2 as SFDVKD. The chain's CDR3 is CATVGQSGTEAFF. CDR3 sequence (DNA): TGTGCCACCGTTGGACAGTCGGGCACTGAAGCTTTCTTT.